The entry below describes one T cell receptor (beta chain). Its antigen is not yet known. No quality values exist for individual bases; no much larger clone is one base distant. The data were obtained in a study of tumor-infiltrating lymphocytes in localized non-small cell lung cancer (dated by TCRdb to the early 2020s). Turning to the overall study: Patients whose samples were collected after neoadjuvant chemotherapy, as well as both smokers and never-smokers and several histologies, were included in the cohort. In total, the ICON cohort consisted of more than 120 surgical patients with localized non-small cell lung cancer who had their tumors resected. A total of around 58 patients were part of the paired comparison of immunoSEQ T-cell fraction between tumor and uninvolved lung. From each patient came resected tumor tissue plus uninvolved lung tissue from that same patient, and the uninvolved lung tissue was described as non-adjacent to the tumor. Alongside flow cytometry, multiplex immunofluorescence, RNA-seq, exome sequencing and proteomics, TCR sequencing was applied to the same patients as one of several integrated assays. The research as a whole found: Because different assays used different pieces of the same tissue, intratumor heterogeneity could not be separated from technical variation. TCRbeta sequencing supported higher T cell infiltration in tumors than in uninvolved lung tissue, consistent with immunofluorescence CD3 counts. The TCR-derived T-cell fraction showed no difference between the flow cytometry-defined immunotypes IM1 (good prognosis) and IM2 (poor prognosis). No association of tumor T-cell fraction from TCR sequencing with recurrence-free survival was found (p = 0.61). Because assay coverage varied across patients depending on available tissue quantity, TCR sequencing was performed for only a subset of the cohort.

CDR1 MDHEN and CDR2 SYDVKM were looked up in the germline V gene. V trim: 7 bases; J trim: 3 bases; unmatched bases: 9. The CDR3 has 15 amino acids, counting the end cysteine and phenylalanine. Only the CDR3 DNA stays, 45 bases, in frame from base 1. ICON enrollment began in 2016, and the last patient was enrolled in 2018. A subcohort of 76 patients provided fresh tumor and matched uninvolved tissue for in-depth immune analyses, with TCR sequencing among those analyses. TCR sequencing was performed on DNA isolated from bulk tissue, without cell sorting. TCR sequencing with the immunoSEQ assay provided the T-cell fraction in tumor and uninvolved lung tissue. On the authors' methods: For survival analysis, patients were divided into high (upper tertile) and low (lower two tertiles) T-cell fraction groups, which were compared by log-rank test. A signed-rank test was used to test differences in T-cell fraction between paired tumor and uninvolved lung samples. The table was pulled from immuneACCESS by TCRdb, which kept in-frame rearrangements only. Such tables lose some clones; where checked, under half of the loss comes from unresolved V genes, and the rest has no known cause. The V and J calls and clone size come from that table; D and trimming were worked out from the DNA. In all, the sample holds approximately 15,000 clones, and approximately 79% of those were seen once. The top ten hold about a tenth of the sample.

The chain employs TRBV28 and TRBJ1-2; 9 central nucleotides agree with TRBD1. The sequencing input was lung tumor tissue. The receptor was derived from a human donor with non-small cell lung cancer. CDR3 sequence: CASNYRGQFDYGYTF. The nucleotides read TGTGCCAGCAATTACAGGGGGCAATTTGACTATGGCTACACCTTC.